Here is one TCR beta chain with its context. Its matching antigen is unknown. The sample belongs to a study of cytomegalovirus exposure and HLA in healthy donors. Points from the study as a whole: In a later analysis, TCR association rates varied by HLA locus: DRB1 most, HLA-C fewest. In a later analysis, at a false discovery rate of 0.05, approximately 16,000 TCR beta sequences were associated with HLA alleles. Rarity held for most TCR sequences, but there were some public TCRs that occurred in many donors.

Vbeta (60) and Jbeta (13) primers were used in the PCR. Here immunoSEQ multiplex PCR was the method, and the copy in TCRdb shows in-frame clones only, minus some. The sample consists of more than 60,000 clones, roughly 84% of them appearing once. There are 12 residues in the CDR3. The V gene end was trimmed by 5 bases and the J gene end by 11 bases; junction bases not matched to a gene: 7. The germline gives CDR1 SEHNR, CDR2 FQNEAQ (reference sequence). The origin of this receptor is a woman in her twenties or thirties in good health and CMV-seronegative. V gene TRBV7-9 combines with J gene TRBJ1-1, with TRBD1 identical over 8 bases. The sequenced sample was PBMCs. The CDR3 nucleotides are TGTGCCAGCAGCAACGGACAGGGACGGGCTTTCTTT. As protein: CASSNGQGRAFF. The full variable domain, its missing parts supplied by reference TRBV7-9 and TRBJ1-1, is DTGVSQNPRHKITKRGQNVTFRCDPISEHNRLYWYRQTLGQGPEFLTYFQNEAQLEKSRLLSDRFSAERPKGSFSTLEIQRTEQGDSAMYLCASSNGQGRAFFGQGTRLTVV.